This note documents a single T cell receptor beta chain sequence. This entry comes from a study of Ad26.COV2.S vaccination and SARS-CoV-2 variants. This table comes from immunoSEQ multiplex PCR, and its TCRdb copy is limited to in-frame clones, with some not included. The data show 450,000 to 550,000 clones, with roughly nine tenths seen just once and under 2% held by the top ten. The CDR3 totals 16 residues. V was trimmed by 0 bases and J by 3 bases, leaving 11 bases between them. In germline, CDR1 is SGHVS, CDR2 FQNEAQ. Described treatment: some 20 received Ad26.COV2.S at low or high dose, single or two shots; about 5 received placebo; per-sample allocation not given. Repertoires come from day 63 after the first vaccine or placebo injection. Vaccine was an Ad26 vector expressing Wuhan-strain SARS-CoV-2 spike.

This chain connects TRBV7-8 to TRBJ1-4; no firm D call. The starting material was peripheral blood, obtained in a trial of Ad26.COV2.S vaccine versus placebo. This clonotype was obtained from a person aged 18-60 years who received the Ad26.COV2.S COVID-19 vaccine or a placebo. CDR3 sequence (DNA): TGTGCCAGCAGCTTAGCGAGATGGTCGGCTAATGAAAAACTGTTTTTT. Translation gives CASSLARWSANEKLFF. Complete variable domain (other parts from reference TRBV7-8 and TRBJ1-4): GAGVSQSPRYKVAKRGQDVALRCDPISGHVSLFWYQQALGQGPEFLTYFQNEAQLDKSGLPSDRFFAERPEGSVSTLKIQRTQQEDSAVYLCASSLARWSANEKLFFGSGTQLSVL.